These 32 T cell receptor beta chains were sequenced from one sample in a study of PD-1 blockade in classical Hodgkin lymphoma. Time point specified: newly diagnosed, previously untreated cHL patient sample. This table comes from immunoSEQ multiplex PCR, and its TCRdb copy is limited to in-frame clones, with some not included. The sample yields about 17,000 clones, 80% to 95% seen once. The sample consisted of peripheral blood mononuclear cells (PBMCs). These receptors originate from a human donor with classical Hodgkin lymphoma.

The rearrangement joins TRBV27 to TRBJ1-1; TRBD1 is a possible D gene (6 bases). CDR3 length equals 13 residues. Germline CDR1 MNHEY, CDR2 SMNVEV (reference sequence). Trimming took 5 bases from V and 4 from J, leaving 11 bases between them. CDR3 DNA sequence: TGTGCCAGCAGTCTGAGGGGGGTCACTGAAGCTTTCTTT. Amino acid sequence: CASSLRGVTEAFF.

In nucleotides, the CDR3 is TGTGCCTGGAGTGTGGGGGGGCCCAATCAGCCCCAGCATTTT. Translating it yields CAWSVGGPNQPQHF. This chain uses TRBV30 with TRBJ1-5; tentative D call: TRBD1 (6 bases). From germline, CDR1 is GTSNPN and CDR2 SVGIG (reference sequence). This CDR3 is built from 14 residues. Trimming took off 0 bases at V and 3 bases at J, with 9 bases between the two ends.

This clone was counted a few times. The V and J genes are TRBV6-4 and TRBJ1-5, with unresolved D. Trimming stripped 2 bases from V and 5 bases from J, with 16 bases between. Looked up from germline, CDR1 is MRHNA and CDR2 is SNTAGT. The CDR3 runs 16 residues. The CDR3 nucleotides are TGTGCCAGCAGTGACGAGCGTGGGGTTAATTATCAGCCCCAGCATTTT. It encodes CASSDERGVNYQPQHF.

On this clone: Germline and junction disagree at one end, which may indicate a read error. The CDR3: CASSYSTSGRANGQFF. CDR3 sequence (DNA): TGTGCCAGCAGTTACTCTACTAGCGGGAGGGCCAATGGGCAGTTCTTC. V gene TRBV6-5 combines with J gene TRBJ2-1; 13 bases line up with TRBD2. The CDR3 has 16 amino acids. Looked up from germline, CDR1 is MNHEY and CDR2 is SVGAGI.

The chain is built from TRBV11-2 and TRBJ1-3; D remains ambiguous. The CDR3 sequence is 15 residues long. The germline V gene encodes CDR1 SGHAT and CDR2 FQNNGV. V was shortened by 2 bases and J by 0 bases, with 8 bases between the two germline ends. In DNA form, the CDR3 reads TGTGCCAGCAGCTTAATTGGAGACTCTGGAAACACCATATATTTT. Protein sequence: CASSLIGDSGNTIYF. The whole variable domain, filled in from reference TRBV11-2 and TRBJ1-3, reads EAGVAQSPRYKIIEKRQSVAFWCNPISGHATLYWYQQILGQGPKLLIQFQNNGVVDDSQLPKDRFSAERLKGVDSTLKIQPAKLEDSAVYLCASSLIGDSGNTIYFGEGSWLTVV.

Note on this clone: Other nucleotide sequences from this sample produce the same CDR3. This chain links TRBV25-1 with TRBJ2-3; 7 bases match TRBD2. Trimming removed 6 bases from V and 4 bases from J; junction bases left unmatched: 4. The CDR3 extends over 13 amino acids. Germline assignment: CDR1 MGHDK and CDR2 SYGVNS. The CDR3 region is CASREAGADTQYF. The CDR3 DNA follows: TGTGCCAGCAGGGAGGCGGGGGCAGATACGCAGTATTTT.

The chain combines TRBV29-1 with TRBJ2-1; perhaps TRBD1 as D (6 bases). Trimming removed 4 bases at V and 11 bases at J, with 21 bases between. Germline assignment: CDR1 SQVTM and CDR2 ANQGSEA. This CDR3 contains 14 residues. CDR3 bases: TGCAGCGTTGTCTCCGACAGGAGGTTGGGGCAGCAGTTCTTC. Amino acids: CSVVSDRRLGQQFF.

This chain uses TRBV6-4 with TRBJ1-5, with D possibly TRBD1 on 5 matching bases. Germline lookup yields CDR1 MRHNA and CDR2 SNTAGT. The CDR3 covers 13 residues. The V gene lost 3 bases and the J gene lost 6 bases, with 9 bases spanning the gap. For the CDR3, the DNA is TGTGCCAGCAGTGATGGGGGGGGTCAGCCCCAGCATTTT. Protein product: CASSDGGGQPQHF.

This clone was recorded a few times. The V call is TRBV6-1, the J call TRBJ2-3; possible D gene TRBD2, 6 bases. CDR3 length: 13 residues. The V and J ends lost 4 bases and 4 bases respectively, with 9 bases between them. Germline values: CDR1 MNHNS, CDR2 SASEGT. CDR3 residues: CASSGGEADTQYF. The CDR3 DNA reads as TGTGCCAGCAGTGGAGGGGAGGCAGATACGCAGTATTTT.

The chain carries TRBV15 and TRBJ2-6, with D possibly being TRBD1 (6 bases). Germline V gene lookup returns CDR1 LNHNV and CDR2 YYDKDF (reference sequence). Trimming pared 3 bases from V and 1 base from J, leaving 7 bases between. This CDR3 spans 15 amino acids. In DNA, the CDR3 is TGTGCCACCAGCAGGGACAGATCTGGGGCCAACGTCCTGACTTTC. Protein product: CATSRDRSGANVLTF.

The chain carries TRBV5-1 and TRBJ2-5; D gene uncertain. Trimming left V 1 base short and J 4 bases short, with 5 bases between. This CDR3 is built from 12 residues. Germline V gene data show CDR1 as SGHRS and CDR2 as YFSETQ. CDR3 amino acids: CASSLLLETQYF. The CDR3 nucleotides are TGCGCCAGCAGCTTGTTGTTAGAGACCCAGTACTTC.

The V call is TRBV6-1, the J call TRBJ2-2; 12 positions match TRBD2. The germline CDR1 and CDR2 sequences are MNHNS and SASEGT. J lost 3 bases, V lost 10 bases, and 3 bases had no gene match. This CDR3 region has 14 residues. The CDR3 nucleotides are TGTGCCATCAGACTAGCGGGGGACACCGGGGAGCTGTTTTTT. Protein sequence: CAIRLAGDTGELFF.

CDR3 DNA: TGTGCCAGCAGTTTAAAACAGGGGAAAACGAATGAGCAGTTCTTC. This translates into CASSLKQGKTNEQFF. The V call is TRBV6-4, the J call TRBJ2-1, with 7 bases that match TRBD1. CDR1 is MRHNA, CDR2 SNTAGT, per germline. The CDR3 runs to 15 residues. J was trimmed by 7 bases and V by 5 bases; bases with no gene match: 11.

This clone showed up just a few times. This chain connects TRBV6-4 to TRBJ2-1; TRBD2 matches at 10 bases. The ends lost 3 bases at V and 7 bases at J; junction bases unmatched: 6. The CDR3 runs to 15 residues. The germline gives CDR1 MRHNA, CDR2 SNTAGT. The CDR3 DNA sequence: TGTGCCAGCAGTGAGTCTAGCGGGAGCGGGAATGAGCAGTTCTTC. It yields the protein CASSESSGSGNEQFF.

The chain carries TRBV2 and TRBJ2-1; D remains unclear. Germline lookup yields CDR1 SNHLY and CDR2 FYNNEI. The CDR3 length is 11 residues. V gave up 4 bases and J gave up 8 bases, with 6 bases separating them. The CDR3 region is CASSVRDEQFF. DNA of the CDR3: TGTGCCAGCAGTGTCCGGGATGAGCAGTTCTTC.

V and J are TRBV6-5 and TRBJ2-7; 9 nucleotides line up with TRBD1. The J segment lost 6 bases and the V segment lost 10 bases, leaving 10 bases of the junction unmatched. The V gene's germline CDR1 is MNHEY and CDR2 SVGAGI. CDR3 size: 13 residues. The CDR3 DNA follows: TGTGCCACCGCCGGGACAGGGAGGGGCGAGCAGTACTTC. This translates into CATAGTGRGEQYF.

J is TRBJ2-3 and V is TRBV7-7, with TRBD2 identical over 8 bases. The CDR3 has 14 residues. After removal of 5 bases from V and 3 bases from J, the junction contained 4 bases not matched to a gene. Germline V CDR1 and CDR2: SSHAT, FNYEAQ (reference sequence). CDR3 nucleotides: TGTGCCAGCAGCGCGAGCGGGAGTACAGATACGCAGTATTTT. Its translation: CASSASGSTDTQYF.

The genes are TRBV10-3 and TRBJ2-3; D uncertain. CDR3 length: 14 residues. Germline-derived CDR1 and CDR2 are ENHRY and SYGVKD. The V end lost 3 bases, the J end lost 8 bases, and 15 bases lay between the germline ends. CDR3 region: CAISEGEVSGTQYF. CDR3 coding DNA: TGTGCCATCAGTGAAGGTGAAGTGTCGGGTACGCAGTATTTT.

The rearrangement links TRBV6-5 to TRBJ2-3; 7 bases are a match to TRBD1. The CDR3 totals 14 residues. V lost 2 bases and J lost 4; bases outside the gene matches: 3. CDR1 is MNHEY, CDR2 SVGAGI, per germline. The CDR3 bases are TGTGCCAGCAGTTACGGGACAGATCCAGATACGCAGTATTTT. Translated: CASSYGTDPDTQYF.

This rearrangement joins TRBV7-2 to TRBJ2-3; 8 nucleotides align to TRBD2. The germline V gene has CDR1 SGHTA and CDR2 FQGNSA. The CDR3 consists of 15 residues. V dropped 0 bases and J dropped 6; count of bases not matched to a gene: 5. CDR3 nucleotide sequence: TGTGCCAGCAGCTTAGCAGCGGGAGTGGCGGATACGCAGTATTTT. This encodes CASSLAAGVADTQYF.

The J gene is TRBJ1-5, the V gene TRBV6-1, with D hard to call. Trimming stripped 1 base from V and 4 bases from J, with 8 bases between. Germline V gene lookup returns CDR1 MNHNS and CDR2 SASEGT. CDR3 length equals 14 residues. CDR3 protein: CASSEVGENQPQHF. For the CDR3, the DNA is TGTGCCAGCAGTGAAGTTGGGGAGAATCAGCCCCAGCATTTT.

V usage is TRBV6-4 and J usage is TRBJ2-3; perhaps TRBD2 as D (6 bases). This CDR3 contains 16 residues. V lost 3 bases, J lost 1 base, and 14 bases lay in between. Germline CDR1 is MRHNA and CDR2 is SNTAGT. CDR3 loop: CASSEGTGAGTDTQYF. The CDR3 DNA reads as TGTGCCAGCAGTGAGGGAACGGGAGCCGGCACAGATACGCAGTATTTT.

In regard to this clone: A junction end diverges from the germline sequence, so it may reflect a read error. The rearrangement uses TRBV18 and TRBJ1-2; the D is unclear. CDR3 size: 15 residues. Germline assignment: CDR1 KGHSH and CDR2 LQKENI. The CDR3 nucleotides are TGTGCCAGCTCGCCACAATCGGACCCTCTCGCGGGCTACACCTTC. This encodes CASSPQSDPLAGYTF.

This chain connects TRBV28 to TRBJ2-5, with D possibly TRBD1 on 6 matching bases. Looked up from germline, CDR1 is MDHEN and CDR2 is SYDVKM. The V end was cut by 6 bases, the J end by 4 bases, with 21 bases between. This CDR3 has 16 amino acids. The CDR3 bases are TGTGCCAGCAGCTCCCTGACGGGACATAGGAGAGAGACCCAGTACTTC. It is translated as CASSSLTGHRRETQYF.

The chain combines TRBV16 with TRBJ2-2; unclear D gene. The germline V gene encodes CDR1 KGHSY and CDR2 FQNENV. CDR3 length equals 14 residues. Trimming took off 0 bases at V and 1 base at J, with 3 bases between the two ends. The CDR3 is CASSQSGNTGELFF. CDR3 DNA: TGTGCCAGCAGCCAATCGGGGAACACCGGGGAGCTGTTTTTT.

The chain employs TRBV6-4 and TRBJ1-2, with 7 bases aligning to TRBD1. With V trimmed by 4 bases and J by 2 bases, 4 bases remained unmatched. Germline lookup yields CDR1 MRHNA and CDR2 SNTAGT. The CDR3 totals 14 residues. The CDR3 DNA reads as TGTGCCAGCAGTGCGGGGACAGAGAACTATGGCTACACCTTC. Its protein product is CASSAGTENYGYTF.

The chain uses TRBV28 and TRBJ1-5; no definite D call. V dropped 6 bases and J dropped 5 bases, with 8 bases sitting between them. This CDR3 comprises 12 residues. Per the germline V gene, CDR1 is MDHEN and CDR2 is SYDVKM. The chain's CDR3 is CASRTRDQPQHF. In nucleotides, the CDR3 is TGTGCCAGCAGGACCCGAGATCAGCCCCAGCATTTT.

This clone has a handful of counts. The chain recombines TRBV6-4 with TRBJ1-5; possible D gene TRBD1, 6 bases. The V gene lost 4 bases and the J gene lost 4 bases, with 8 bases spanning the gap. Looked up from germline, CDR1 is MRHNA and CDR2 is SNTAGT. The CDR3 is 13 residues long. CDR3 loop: CASSVGTNQPQHF. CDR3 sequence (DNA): TGTGCCAGCAGTGTCGGGACAAATCAGCCCCAGCATTTT.

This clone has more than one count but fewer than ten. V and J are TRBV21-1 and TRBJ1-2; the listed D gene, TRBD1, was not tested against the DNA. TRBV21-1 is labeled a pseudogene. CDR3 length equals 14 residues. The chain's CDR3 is CASSKARRVIGYTF. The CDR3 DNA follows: TGTGCCAGCAGCAAAGCGCGCAGGGTTATCGGCTACACCTTC.

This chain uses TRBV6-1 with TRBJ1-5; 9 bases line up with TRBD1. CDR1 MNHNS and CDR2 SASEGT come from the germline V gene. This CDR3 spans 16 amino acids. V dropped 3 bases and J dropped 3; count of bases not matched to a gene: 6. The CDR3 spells CASSDPGTGNNQPQHF. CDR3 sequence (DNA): TGTGCCAGCAGTGACCCTGGGACAGGGAACAATCAGCCCCAGCATTTT.

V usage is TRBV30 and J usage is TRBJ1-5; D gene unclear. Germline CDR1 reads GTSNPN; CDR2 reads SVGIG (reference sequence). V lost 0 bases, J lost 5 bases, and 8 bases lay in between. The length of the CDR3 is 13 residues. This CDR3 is CAWSVDPDQPQHF. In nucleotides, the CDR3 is TGTGCCTGGAGTGTGGACCCGGATCAGCCCCAGCATTTT.

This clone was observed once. The CDR3 loop is CASSIARDQPQHF. The CDR3 DNA sequence: TGTGCCAGTAGTATAGCCAGGGACCAGCCCCAGCATTTT. This chain links TRBV19 with TRBJ1-5; tentatively, D is TRBD1 (5 bases). Germline assignment: CDR1 LNHDA and CDR2 SQIVND (reference sequence). The CDR3 has 13 residues. Deletions cut 1 base from V and 7 bases from J, with 8 bases between.